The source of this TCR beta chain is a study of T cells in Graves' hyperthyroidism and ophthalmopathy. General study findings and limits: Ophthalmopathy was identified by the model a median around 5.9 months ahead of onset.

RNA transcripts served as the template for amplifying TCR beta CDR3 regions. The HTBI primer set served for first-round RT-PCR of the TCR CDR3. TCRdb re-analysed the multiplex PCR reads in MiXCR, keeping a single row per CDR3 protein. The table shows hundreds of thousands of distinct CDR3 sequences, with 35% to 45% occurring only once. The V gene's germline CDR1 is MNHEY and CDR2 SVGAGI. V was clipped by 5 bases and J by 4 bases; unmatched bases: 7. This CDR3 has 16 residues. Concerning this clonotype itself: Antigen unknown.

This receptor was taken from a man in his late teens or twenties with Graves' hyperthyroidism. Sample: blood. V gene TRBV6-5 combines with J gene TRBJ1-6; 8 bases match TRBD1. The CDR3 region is CASSAGTGLYNSPLHF. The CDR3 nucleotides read TGTGCCAGCAGTGCCGGGACAGGCCTTTATAATTCACCCCTCCACTTT.